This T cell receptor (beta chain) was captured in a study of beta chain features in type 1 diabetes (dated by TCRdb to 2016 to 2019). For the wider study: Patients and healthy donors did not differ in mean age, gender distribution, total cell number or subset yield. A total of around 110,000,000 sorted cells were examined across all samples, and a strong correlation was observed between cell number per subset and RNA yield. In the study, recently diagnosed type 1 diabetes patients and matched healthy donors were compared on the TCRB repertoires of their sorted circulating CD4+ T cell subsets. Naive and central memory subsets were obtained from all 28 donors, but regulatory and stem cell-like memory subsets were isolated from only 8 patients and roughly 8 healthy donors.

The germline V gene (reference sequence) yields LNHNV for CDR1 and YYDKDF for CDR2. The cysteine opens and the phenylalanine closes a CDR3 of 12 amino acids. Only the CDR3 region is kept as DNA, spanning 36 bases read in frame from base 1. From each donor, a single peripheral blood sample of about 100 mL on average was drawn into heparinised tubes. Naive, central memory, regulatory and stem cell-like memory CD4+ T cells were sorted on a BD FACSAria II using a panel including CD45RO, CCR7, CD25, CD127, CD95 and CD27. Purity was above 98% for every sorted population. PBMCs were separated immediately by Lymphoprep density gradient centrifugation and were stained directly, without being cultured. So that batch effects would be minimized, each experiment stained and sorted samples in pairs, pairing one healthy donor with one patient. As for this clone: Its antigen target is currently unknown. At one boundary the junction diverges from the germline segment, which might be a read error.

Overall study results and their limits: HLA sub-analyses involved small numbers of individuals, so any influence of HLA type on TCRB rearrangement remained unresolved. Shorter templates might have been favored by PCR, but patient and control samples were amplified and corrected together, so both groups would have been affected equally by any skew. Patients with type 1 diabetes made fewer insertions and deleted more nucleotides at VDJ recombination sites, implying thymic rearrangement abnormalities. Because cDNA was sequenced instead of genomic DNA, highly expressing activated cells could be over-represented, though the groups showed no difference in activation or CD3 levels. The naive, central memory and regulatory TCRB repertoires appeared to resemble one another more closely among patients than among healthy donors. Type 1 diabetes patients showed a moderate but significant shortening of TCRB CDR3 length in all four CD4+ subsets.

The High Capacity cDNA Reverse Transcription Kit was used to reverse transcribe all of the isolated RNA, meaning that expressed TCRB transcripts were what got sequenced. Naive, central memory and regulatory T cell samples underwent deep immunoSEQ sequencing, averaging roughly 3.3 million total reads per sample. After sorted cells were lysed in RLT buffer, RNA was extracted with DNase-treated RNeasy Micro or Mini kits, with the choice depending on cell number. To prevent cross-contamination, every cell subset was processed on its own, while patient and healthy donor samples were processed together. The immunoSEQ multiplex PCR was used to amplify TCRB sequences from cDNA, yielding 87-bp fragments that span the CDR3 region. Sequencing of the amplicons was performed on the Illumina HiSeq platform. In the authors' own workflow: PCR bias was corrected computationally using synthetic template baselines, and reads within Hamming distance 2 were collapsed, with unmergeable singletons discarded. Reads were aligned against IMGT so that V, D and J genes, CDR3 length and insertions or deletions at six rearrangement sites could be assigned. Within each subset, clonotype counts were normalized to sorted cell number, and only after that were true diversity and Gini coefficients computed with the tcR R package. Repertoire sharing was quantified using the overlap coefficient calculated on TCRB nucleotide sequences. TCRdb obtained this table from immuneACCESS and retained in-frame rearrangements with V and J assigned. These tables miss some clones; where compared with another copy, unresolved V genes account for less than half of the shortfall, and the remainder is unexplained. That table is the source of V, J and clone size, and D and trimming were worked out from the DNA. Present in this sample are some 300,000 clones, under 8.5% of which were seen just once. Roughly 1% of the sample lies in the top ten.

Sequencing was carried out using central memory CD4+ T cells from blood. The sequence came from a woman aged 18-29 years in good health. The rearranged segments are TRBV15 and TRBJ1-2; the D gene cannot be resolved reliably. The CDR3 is CAASRGGFGYTF. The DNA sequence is TGTGCCGCCAGCAGAGGTGGTTTTGGCTACACCTTC.